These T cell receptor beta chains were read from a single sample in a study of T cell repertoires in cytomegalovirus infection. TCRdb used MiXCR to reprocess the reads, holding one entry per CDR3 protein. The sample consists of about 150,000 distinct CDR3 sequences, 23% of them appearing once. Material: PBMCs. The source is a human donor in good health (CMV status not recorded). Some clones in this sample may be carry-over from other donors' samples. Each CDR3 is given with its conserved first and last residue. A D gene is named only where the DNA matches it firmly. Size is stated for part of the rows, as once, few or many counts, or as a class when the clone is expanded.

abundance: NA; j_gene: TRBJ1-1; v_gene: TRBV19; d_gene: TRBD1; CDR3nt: TGTGCCAGTAGTAATACCCCGCGACAGGGGAACACTGAAGCTTTCTTT; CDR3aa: CASSNTPRQGNTEAFF
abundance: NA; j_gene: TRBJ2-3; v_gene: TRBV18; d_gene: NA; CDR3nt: TGTGCCAGCTCACCAGTGACCACCCTCGGCACAGATACGCAGTATTTT; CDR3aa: CASSPVTTLGTDTQYF
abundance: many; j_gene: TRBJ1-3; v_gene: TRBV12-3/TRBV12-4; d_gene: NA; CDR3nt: TGTGCCAGCCGAGAAGGCGGGCATGGAAACACCATATATTTT; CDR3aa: CASREGGHGNTIYF
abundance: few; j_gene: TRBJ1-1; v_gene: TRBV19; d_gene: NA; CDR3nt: TGTGCCAGTAGTCATACAGTCAACACTGAAGCTTTCTTT; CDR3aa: CASSHTVNTEAFF
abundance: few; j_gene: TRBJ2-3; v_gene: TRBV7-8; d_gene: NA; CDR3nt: TGTGCCAGCAGCTGGGTAAGAGGCACAGATACGCAGTATTTT; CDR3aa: CASSWVRGTDTQYF
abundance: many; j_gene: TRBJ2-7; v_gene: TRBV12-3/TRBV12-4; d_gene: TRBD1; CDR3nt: TGTGCCAGCAGAGCCGAGGACAGGGTGCAGTACTTC; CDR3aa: CASRAEDRVQYF
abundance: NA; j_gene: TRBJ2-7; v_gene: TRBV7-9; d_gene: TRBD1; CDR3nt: TGTGCCAGCAGCTACACGGACAGGGTAGTCCACGAGCAGTACTTC; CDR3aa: CASSYTDRVVHEQYF
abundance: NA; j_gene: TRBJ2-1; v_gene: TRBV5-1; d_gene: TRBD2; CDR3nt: TGCGCCAGCAGCTTGGGCCTAGGTGGGAGGGATGAGCAGTTCTTC; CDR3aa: CASSLGLGGRDEQFF
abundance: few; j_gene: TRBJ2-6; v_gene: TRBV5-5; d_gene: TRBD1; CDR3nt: TGTGCCAGCAACAAAATGACAGGGGGCGTCTCTGGGGCCAACGTCCTGACTTTC; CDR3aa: CASNKMTGGVSGANVLTF
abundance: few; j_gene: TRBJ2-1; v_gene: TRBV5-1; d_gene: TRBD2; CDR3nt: TGCGCCAGCAGCCCTACTAGCGGGAGATCCAATGAGCAGTTCTTC; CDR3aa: CASSPTSGRSNEQFF
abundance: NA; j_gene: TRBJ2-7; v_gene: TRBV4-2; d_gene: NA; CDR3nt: TGTGCCAGCAGCCAAGCGAGGGGTTTAGAGCAGTACTTC; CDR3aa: CASSQARGLEQYF
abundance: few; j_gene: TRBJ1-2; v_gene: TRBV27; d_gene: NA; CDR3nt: TGTGCCAGCAGTTCAGGGAACGGCTACACCTTC; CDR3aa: CASSSGNGYTF
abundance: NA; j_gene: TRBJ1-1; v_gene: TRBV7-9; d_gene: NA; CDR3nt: TGTGCCAGCAGCTACTTGGTGGATATGGAAGCTTTCTTT; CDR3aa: CASSYLVDMEAFF
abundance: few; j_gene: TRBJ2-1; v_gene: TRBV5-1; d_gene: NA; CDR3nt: TGCGCCAGCAGCTTGGATGTTAGCGCGCGAAGCGATGAGCAGTTCTTC; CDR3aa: CASSLDVSARSDEQFF
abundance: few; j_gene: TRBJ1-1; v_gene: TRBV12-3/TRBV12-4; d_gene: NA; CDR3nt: TGTGCCAGCAGTTCGGGACCCCGGTCCACTGAAGCTTTCTTT; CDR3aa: CASSSGPRSTEAFF
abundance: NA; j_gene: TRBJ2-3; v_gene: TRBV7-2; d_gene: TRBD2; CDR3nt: TGTGCCAGCATCGTAGCGGGAGGGGGCACAGATACGCAGTATTTT; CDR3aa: CASIVAGGGTDTQYF
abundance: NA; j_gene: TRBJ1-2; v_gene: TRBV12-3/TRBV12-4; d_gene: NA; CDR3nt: TGTGCCAGCAGTAAGGACAGAGGCAACTATGGCTACACCTTC; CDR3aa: CASSKDRGNYGYTF
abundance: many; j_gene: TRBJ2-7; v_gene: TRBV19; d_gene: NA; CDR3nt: TGTGCCAGTAGTATCGGGCTTTCCACCTACGAGCAGTACTTC; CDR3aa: CASSIGLSTYEQYF
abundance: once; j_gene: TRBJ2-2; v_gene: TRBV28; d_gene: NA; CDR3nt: TGTGCCAGCAGTCTCCCACCCGGGGAGCTGTTTTTT; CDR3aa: CASSLPPGELFF
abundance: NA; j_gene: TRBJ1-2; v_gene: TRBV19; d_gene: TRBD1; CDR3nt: TGTGCTAGCGGGACAGGCGGCGTTTTTTATGGCTACACCTTC; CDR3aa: CASGTGGVFYGYTF
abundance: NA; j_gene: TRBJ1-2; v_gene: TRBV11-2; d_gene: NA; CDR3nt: TGTGCCAGCAGCTTAACGACCGATAACTATGGCTACACCTTC; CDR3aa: CASSLTTDNYGYTF
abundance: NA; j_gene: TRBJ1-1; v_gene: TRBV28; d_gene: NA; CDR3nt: TGTGCCTGCAGTTTTCCATACACCAACACTGAAGCTTTCTTT; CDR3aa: CACSFPYTNTEAFF
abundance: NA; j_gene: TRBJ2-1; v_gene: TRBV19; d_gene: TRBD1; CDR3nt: TGTGCCAGTACCCCGACAGGGGGCAATGAGCAGTTCTTC; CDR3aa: CASTPTGGNEQFF
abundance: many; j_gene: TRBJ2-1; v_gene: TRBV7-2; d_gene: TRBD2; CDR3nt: TGTGCCAGCAGCTTTGCGATTAGCGGGGGGCCAAGGGAGCAGTTCTTC; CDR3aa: CASSFAISGGPREQFF
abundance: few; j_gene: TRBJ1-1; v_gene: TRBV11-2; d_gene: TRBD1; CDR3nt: TGTGCCAGCAGCTTAGGACGACAGGGGATGTTCACTGAAGCTTTCTTT; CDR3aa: CASSLGRQGMFTEAFF
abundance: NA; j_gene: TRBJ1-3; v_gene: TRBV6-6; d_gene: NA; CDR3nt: TGTGCCAGCAGTTACGAGGGAGACACCATATATTTT; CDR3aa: CASSYEGDTIYF
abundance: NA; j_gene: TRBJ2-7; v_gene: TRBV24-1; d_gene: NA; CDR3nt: TGTGCCACCAGTGATCGGGGCAACGAGCAGTACTTC; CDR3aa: CATSDRGNEQYF
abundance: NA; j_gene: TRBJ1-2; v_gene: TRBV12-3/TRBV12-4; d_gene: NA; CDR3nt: TGTGCCAGCAGTTACGTGGCGACAGACGCTAACTATGGCTACACCTTC; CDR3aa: CASSYVATDANYGYTF
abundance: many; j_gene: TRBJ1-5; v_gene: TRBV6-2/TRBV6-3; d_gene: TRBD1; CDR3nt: TGTGCCAGCAGGACAGGGGGTAGCAATCAGCCCCAGCATTTT; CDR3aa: CASRTGGSNQPQHF
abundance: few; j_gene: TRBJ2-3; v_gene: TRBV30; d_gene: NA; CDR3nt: TGTGCCTGGAGCTCCAGGGCAGATACGCAGTATTTT; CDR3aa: CAWSSRADTQYF